A single sample is the source of the 2 T cell receptor beta chains below, sequenced in a study of blood T cell repertoires in COVID-19. Method: immunoSEQ multiplex PCR; TCRdb's copy keeps in-frame clones and lacks some. The sample lists 100,000 or so clones; about 91% were seen once. What was sequenced was peripheral blood. The receptor source for this set is a man aged 45-60 years with acute or convalescent COVID-19.

The J gene is TRBJ2-1, the V gene TRBV3-1 (or the pseudogene TRBV3-2); maybe TRBD2 (5 bases). The CDR3 runs 12 residues. CDR1 and CDR2 from the germline V gene are LGHDT and YNNKEL (reference sequence). The V gene lost 5 bases and the J gene lost 7 bases, with 9 bases spanning the gap. The CDR3 DNA reads as TGTGCCAGCAGCGGAGGTTTGAATGAGCAGTTCTTC. Translating it yields CASSGGLNEQFF.

V and J are TRBV16 and TRBJ1-1, with 9 bases aligning to TRBD1. There are 15 residues in the CDR3. Germline V gene sequence: CDR1 KGHSY, CDR2 FQNENV. The trim removed 4 bases at V and 11 bases at J, leaving 14 bases unmatched. CDR3 protein: CASSLDVGQGQSAFF. DNA of the CDR3: TGTGCCAGCAGCCTGGACGTCGGACAGGGGCAATCGGCTTTCTTT.